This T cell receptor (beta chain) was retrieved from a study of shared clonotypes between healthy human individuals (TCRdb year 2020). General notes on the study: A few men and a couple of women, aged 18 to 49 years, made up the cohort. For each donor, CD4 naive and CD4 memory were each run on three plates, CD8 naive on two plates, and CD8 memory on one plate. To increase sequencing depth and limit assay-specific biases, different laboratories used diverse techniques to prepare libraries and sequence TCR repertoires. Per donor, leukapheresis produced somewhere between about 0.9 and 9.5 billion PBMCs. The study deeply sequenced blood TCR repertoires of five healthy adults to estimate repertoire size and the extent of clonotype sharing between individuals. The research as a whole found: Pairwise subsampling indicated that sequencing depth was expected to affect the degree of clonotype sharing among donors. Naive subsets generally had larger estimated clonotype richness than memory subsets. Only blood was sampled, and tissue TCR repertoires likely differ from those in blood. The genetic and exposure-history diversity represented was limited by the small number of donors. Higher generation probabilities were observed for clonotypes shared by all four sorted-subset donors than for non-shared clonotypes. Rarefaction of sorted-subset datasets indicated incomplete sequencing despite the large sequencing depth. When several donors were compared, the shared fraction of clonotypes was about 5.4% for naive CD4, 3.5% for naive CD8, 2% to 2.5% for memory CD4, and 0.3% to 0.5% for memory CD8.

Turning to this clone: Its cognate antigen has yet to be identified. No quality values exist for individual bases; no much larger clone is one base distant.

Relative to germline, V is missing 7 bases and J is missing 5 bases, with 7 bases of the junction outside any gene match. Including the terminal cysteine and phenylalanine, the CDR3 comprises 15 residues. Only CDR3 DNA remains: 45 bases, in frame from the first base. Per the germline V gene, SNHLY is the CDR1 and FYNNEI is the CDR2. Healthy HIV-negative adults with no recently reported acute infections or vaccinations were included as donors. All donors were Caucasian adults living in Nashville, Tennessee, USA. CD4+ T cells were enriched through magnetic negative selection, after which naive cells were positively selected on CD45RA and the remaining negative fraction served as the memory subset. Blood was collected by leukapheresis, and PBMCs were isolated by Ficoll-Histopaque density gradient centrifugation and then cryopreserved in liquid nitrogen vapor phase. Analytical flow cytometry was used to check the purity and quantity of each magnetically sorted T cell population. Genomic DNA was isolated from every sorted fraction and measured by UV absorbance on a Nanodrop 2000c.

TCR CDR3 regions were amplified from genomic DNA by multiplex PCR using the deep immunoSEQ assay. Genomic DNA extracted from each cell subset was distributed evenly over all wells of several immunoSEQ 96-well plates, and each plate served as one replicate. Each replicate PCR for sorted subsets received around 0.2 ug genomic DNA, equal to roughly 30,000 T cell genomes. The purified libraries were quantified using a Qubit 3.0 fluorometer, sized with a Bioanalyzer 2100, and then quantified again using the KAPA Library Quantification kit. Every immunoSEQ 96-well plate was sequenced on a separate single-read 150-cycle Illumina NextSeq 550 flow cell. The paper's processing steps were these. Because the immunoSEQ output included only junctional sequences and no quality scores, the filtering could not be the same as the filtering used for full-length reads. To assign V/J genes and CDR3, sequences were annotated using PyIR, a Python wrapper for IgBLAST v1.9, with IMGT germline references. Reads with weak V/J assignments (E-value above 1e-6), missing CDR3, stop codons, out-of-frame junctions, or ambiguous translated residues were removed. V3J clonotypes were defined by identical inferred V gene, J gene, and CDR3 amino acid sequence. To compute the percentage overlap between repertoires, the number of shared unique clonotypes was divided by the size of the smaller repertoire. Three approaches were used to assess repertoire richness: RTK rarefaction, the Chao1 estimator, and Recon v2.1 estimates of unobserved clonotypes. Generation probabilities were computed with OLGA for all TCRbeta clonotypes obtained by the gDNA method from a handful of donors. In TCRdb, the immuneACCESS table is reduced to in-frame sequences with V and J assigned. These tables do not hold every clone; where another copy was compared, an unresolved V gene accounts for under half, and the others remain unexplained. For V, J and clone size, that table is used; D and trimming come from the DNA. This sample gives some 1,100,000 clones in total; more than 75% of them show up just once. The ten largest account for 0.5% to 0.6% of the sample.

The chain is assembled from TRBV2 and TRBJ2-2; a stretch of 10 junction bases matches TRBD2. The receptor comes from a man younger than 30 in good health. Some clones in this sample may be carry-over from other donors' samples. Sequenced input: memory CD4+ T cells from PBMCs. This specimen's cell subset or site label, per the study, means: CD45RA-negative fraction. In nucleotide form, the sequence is TGTGCCAGCAATATTCTAGCGGGAGTTACCGGGGAGCTGTTTTTT. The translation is CASNILAGVTGELFF.